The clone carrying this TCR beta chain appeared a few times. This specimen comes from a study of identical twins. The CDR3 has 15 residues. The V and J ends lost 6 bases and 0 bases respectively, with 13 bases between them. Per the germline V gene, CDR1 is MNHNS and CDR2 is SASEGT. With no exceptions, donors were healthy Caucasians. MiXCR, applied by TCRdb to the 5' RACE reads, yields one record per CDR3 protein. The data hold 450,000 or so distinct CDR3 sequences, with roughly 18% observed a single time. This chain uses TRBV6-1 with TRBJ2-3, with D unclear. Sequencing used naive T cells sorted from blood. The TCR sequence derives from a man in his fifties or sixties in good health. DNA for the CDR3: TGTGCCAGCAGGACCAGCCCCAAGAGCACAGATACGCAGTATTTT. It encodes CASRTSPKSTDTQYF.